This entry lists 19 T cell receptor beta chains sequenced from one sample in a study of CXCR3-negative and CXCR3-positive naive CD8 T cells. These TCRs' antigens remain unknown. General study findings and limits: Against CXCR3-negative naive cells, CXCR3-positive naive cells showed more hydrophobic TRB CDR3s.

Libraries were UMI-labeled 5' RACE TRB cDNA. TCRdb re-called the 5' RACE reads; every CDR3 protein appears as one record, without DNA. Across around 160,000 distinct CDR3 sequences, the top ten clones capture 0.25% to 0.35% of the sample. Sequenced: naive CXCR3+ CD8+ T cells from blood. Subset noted: CD45RO-CCR7+CD27+CD95- naive CD8+ T cells expressing CXCR3 (TNR3+). Source of these receptors: a human donor in good health. Some clones in this sample may be carry-over from other donors' samples.

This rearrangement joins TRBV29-1 to TRBJ1-3; TCRdb indicates TRBD1, and absent DNA this call remains unverified. Germline V CDR1 and CDR2: SQVTM, ANQGSEA. The length of the CDR3 is 15 residues. The CDR3 sequence is CSVEDRQGDGNTIYF.

The chain has TRBV29-1 and TRBJ2-2; no DNA is available, so the TRBD1 call from TCRdb remains unchecked. Germline CDR1 is SQVTM and CDR2 is ANQGSEA. CDR3 length equals 13 residues. The CDR3 reads CSVEDRATGELFF.

This chain joins TRBV5-6 and TRBJ2-7; with no DNA, the TCRdb D assignment of TRBD1 cannot be verified. The CDR3 has 14 amino acids. Germline values: CDR1 SGHDT, CDR2 YYEEEE. CDR3 protein: CASSLIQGAYEQYF.

This rearrangement joins TRBV5-1 to TRBJ1-6. The V gene's germline CDR1 is SGHRS and CDR2 YFSETQ. This CDR3 contains 17 residues. The CDR3 is CASSLEWGGDYNSPLHF.

This sequence joins TRBV7-9 and TRBJ2-1; the TCRdb call, TRBD1, lacks DNA for checking. Germline values: CDR1 SEHNR, CDR2 FQNEAQ (reference sequence). The CDR3 has 13 residues. This CDR3 is CASSWDRAVEQFF.

The chain has TRBV7-9 and TRBJ1-1; there is no DNA to check the TCRdb D call of TRBD1. The CDR3 is 15 amino acids. Germline loops: CDR1 SEHNR, CDR2 FQNEAQ (reference sequence). CDR3 region: CASIPQQGFNTEAFF.

This sequence joins TRBV29-1 and TRBJ2-3; as DNA is missing, the TRBD2 call by TCRdb cannot be tested. Germline loops: CDR1 SQVTM, CDR2 ANQGSEA. This CDR3 comprises 12 residues. CDR3 region: CSVNREADTQYF.

The chain carries TRBV21-1 and TRBJ2-7; without DNA, the TCRdb call of TRBD1 cannot be checked. TRBV21-1 corresponds to a pseudogene. This CDR3 region has 14 residues. CDR3 loop: CASSARTVRLEQYF.

This chain links TRBV27 with TRBJ2-7; checking the TCRdb D call of TRBD2 is not possible without DNA. Germline V gene data show CDR1 as MNHEY and CDR2 as SMNVEV (reference sequence). The CDR3 totals 15 residues. The CDR3 sequence is CASSPGLAGIYEQYF.

The V gene is TRBV6-6, the J gene TRBJ2-7; TCRdb's D call of TRBD1 is untestable without DNA. The CDR3 runs 15 residues. The V gene's germline CDR1 is MNHNY and CDR2 SVGAGI (reference sequence). The CDR3 protein is CASSYIFGPKHEQYF.

The V gene is TRBV7-3, the J gene TRBJ2-3; TCRdb's D call, TRBD2, is unchecked because there is no DNA. There are 16 residues in the CDR3. Germline V gene sequence: CDR1 SGHTA, CDR2 FQGTGA. The CDR3 sequence: CASSEGTSGNTDTQYF.

The chain couples TRBV30 to TRBJ2-7. This CDR3 region has 12 residues. Per the germline V gene, CDR1 is GTSNPN and CDR2 is SVGIG (reference sequence). This CDR3 is CAWNEDSYEQYF.

The chain employs TRBV29-1 and TRBJ2-1. CDR1 SQVTM and CDR2 ANQGSEA come from the germline V gene. The length of the CDR3 is 14 residues. The CDR3: CSVGGTASYNEQFF.

The chain couples TRBV5-1 to TRBJ2-7; TCRdb calls TRBD1, which cannot be checked without DNA. Germline CDR1 is SGHRS and CDR2 is YFSETQ. The CDR3 totals 15 residues. CDR3 region: CASSLPDTGNYEQYF.

This chain connects TRBV7-6 to TRBJ1-1. The CDR3 is 13 residues long. Germline V gives CDR1 SGHVS, CDR2 FNYEAQ. The CDR3 protein is CASSLDMNTEAFF.

The chain employs TRBV7-9 and TRBJ2-1; TCRdb names TRBD2, which stays unverified in the absence of DNA. CDR1 SEHNR and CDR2 FQNEAQ come from the germline V gene (reference sequence). This CDR3 comprises 15 residues. The CDR3 sequence: CASSSKGGGRDEQFF.

This chain connects TRBV7-2 to TRBJ2-3. This CDR3 spans 14 amino acids. CDR1 is SGHTA, CDR2 FQGNSA, per germline. The CDR3 sequence: CASSYGTLADTQYF.

V usage is TRBV4-1 and J usage is TRBJ2-5; lacking DNA, the TRBD1 call made by TCRdb goes unchecked. CDR1 is MGHRA, CDR2 YSYEKL, per germline. CDR3 size: 15 residues. The CDR3 protein is CASSRWDRGGETQYF.

The rearrangement joins TRBV29-1 to TRBJ1-2. The CDR3 spans 12 residues. Germline CDR1 SQVTM, CDR2 ANQGSEA. The CDR3 spells CSVDGHGEGYTF. The variable domain in full, completed from reference TRBV29-1 and TRBJ1-2, reads SAVISQKPSRDICQRGTSLTIQCQVDSQVTMMFWYRQQPGQSLTLIATANQGSEATYESGFVIDKFPISRPNLTFSTLTVSNMSPEDSSIYLCSVDGHGEGYTFGSGTRLTVV.